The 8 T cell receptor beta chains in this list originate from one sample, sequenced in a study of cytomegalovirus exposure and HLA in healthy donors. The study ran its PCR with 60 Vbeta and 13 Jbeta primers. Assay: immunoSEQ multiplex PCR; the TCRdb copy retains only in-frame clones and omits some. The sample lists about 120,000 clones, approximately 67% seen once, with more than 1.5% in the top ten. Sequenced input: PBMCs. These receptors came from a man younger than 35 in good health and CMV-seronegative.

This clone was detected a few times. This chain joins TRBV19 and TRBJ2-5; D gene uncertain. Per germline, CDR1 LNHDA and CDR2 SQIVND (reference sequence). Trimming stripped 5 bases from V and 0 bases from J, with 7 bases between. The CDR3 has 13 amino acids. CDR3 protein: CASSPRYQETQYF. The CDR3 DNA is TGTGCCAGTAGTCCTCGGTACCAAGAGACCCAGTACTTC.

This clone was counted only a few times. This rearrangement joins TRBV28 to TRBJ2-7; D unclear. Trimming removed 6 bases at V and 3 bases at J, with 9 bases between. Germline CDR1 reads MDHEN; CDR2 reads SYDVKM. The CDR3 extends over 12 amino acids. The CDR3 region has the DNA TGTGCCAGCAGCACTAATCTCTACGAGCAGTACTTC. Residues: CASSTNLYEQYF.

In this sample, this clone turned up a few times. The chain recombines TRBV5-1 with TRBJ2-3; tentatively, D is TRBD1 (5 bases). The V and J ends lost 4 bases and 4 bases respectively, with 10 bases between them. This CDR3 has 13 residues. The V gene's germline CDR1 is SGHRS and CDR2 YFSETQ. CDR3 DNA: TGCGCCAGCAGCCTGCAGGGTCCAGATACGCAGTATTTT. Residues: CASSLQGPDTQYF.

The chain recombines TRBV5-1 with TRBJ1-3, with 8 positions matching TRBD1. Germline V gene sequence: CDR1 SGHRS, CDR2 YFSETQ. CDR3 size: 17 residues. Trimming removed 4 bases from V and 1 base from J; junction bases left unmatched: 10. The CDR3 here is CASSRAGGPISGNTIYF. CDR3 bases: TGCGCCAGCAGCCGAGCAGGGGGCCCCATTTCTGGAAACACCATATATTTT.

The CDR3, as DNA: TGTGCCAGTGCTACAGGGGGATTAGCAGGGGAGACCCAGTACTTC. Residues: CASATGGLAGETQYF. V gene TRBV19 combines with J gene TRBJ2-5; 8 bases are shared with TRBD1. The CDR3 covers 15 residues. In germline, CDR1 is LNHDA, CDR2 SQIVND (reference sequence). The junction had 13 bases not matched to a gene; V was cut back by 8 bases and J by 5 bases. Based on the CDR3 plus reference TRBV19 and TRBJ2-5, the full variable domain is DGGITQSPKYLFRKEGQNVTLSCEQNLNHDAMYWYRQDPGQGLRLIYYSQIVNDFQKGDIAEGYSVSREKKESFPLTVTSAQKNPTAFYLCASATGGLAGETQYFGPGTRLLVL.

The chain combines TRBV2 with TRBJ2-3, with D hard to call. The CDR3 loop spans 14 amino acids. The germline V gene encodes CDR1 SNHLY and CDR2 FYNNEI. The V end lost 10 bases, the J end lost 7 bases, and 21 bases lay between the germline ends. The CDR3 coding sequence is TGTGCCACTACCCTTAGTTTCGCCGCCAATACGCAGTATTTT. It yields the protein CATTLSFAANTQYF. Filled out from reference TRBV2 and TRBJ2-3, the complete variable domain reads EPEVTQTPSHQVTQMGQEVILRCVPISNHLYFYWYRQILGQKVEFLVSFYNNEISEKSEIFDDQFSVERPDGSNFTLKIRSTKLEDSAMYFCATTLSFAANTQYFGPGTRLTVL.

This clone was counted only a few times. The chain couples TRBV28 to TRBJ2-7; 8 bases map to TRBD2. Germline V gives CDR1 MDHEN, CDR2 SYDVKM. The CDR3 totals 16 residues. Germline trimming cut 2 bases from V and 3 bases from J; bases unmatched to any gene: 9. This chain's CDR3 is CASSLGWRGAGYEQYF. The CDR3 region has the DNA TGTGCCAGCAGTTTAGGGTGGCGGGGGGCTGGCTACGAGCAGTACTTC.

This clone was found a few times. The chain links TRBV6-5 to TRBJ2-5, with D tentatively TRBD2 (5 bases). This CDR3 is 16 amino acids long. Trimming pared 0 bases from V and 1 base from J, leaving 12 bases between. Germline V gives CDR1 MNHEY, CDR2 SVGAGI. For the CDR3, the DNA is TGTGCCAGCAGTTACTCGGGAAGAAGCGGCCAAGAGACCCAGTACTTC. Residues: CASSYSGRSGQETQYF.